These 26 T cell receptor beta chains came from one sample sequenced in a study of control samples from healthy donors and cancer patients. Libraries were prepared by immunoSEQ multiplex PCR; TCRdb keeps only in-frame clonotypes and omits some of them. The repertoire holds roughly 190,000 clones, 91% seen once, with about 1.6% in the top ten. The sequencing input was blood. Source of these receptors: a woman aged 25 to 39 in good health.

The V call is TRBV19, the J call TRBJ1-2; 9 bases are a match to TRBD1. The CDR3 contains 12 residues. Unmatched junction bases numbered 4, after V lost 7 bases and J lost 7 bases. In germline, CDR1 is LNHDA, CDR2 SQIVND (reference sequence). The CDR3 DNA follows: TGTGCCAGTACCCGGACAGGGGCTGGCTACACCTTC. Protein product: CASTRTGAGYTF.

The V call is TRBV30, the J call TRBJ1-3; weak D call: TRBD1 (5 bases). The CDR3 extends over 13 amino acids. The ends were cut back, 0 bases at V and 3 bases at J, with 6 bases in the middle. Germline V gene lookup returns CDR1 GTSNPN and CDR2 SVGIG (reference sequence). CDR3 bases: TGTGCCTGGAGTGTACAGGTTGGAAACACCATATATTTT. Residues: CAWSVQVGNTIYF.

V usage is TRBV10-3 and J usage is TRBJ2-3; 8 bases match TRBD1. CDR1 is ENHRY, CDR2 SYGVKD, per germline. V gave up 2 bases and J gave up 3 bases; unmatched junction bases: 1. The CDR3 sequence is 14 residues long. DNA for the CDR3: TGTGCCATCAGTGAGGGACAGGGTACAGATACGCAGTATTTT. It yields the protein CAISEGQGTDTQYF.

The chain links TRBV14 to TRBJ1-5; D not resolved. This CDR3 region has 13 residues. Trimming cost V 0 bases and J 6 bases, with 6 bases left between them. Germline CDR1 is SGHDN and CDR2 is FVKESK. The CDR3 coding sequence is TGTGCCAGCAGCCAAGACGGTGTTCAGCCCCAGCATTTT. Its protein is CASSQDGVQPQHF.

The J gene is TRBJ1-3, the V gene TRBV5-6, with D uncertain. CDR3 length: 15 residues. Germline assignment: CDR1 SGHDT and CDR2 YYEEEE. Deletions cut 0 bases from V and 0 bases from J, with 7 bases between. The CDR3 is CASSLAGNSGNTIYF. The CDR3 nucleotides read TGTGCCAGCAGCTTGGCCGGGAACTCTGGAAACACCATATATTTT. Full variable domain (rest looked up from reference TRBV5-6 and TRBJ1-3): DAGVTQSPTHLIKTRGQQVTLRCSPKSGHDTVSWYQQALGQGPQFIFQYYEEEERQRGNFPDRFSGHQFPNYSSELNVNALLLGDSALYLCASSLAGNSGNTIYFGEGSWLTVV.

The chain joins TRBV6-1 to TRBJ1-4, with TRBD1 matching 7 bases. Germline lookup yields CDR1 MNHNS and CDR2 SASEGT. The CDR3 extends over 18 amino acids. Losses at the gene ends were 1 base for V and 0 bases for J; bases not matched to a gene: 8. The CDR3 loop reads CASSEGKTGWATNEKLFF. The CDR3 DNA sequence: TGTGCCAGCAGTGAAGGAAAGACAGGGTGGGCAACTAATGAAAAACTGTTTTTT.

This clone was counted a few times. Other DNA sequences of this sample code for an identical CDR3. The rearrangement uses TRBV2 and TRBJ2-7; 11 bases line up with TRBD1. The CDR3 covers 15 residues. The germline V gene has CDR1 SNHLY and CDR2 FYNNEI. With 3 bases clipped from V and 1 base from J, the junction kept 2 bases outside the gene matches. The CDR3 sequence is CASSDGTGGSYEQYF. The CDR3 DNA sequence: TGTGCCAGCAGTGATGGGACAGGGGGTTCCTACGAGCAGTACTTC. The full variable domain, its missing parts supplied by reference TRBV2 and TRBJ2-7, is EPEVTQTPSHQVTQMGQEVILRCVPISNHLYFYWYRQILGQKVEFLVSFYNNEISEKSEIFDDQFSVERPDGSNFTLKIRSTKLEDSAMYFCASSDGTGGSYEQYFGPGTRLTVT.

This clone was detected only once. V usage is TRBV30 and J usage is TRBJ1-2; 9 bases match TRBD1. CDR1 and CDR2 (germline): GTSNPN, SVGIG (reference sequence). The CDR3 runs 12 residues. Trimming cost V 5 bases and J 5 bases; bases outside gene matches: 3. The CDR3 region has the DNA TGTGCCTGGGGGACAGGGTTTTATGGCTACACCTTC. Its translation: CAWGTGFYGYTF.

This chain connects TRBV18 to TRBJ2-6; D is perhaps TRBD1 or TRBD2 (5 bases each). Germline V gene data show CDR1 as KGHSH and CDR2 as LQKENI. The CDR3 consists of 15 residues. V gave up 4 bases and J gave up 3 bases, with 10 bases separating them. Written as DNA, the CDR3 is TGTGCCAGCTCACGTTCAGGGAGTGGGGCCAACGTCCTGACTTTC. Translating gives CASSRSGSGANVLTF. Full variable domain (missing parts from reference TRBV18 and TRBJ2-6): NAGVMQNPRHLVRRRGQEARLRCSPMKGHSHVYWYRQLPEEGLKFMVYLQKENIIDESGMPKERFSAEFPKEGPSILRIQQVVRGDSAAYFCASSRSGSGANVLTFGAGSRLTVL.

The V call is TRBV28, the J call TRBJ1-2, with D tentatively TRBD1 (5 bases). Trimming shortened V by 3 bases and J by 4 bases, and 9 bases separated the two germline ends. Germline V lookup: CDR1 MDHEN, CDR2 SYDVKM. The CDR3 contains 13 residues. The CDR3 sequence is CASSLQGPYGYTF. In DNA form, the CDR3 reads TGTGCCAGCAGTTTGCAGGGACCCTATGGCTACACCTTC.

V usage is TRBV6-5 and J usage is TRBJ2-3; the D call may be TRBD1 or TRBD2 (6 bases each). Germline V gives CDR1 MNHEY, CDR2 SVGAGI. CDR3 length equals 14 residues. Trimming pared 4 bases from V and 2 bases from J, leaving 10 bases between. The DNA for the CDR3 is TGTGCCAGCAGTTCGGGGGCCAACACAGATACGCAGTATTTT. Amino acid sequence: CASSSGANTDTQYF.

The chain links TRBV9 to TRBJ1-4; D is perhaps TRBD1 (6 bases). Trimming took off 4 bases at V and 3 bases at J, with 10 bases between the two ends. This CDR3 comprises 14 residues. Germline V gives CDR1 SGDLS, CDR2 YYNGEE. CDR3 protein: CASSPYRANEKLFF. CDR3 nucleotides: TGTGCCAGCAGCCCTTACAGGGCTAATGAAAAACTGTTTTTT.

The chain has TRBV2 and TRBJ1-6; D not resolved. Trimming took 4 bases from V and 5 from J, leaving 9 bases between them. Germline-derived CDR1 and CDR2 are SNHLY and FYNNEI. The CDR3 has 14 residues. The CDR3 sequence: CASSGWGNNSPLHF. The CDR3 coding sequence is TGTGCCAGCAGTGGGTGGGGAAATAATTCACCCCTCCACTTT.

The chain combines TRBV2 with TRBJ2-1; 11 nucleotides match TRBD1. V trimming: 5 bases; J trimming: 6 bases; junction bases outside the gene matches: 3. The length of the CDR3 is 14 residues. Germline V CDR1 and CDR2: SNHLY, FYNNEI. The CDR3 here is CASSRDRGINEQFF. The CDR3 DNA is TGTGCCAGCAGTCGGGACAGGGGGATCAATGAGCAGTTCTTC.

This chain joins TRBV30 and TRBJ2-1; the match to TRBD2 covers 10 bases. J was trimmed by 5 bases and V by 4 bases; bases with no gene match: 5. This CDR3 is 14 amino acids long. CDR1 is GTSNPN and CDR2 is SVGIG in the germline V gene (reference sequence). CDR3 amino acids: CAWKGLAENNEQFF. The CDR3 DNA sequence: TGTGCCTGGAAAGGACTAGCGGAAAACAATGAGCAGTTCTTC.

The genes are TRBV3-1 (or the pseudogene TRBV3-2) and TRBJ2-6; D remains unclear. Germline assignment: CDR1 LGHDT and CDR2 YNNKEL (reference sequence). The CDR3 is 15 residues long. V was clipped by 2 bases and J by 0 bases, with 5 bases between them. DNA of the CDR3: TGTGCCAGCAGCCAAAGACGCTCTGGGGCCAACGTCCTGACTTTC. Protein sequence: CASSQRRSGANVLTF.

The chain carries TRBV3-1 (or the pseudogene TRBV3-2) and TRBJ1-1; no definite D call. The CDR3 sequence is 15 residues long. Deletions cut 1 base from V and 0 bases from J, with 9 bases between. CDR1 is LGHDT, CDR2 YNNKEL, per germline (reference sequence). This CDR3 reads CASSQVQTMNTEAFF. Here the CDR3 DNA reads TGTGCCAGCAGCCAAGTTCAGACCATGAACACTGAAGCTTTCTTT.

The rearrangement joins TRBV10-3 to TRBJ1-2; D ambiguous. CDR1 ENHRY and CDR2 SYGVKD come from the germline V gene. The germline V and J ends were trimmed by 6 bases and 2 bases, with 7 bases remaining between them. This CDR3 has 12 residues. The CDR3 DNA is TGTGCCATCAGAGGCAGCAACTATGGCTACACCTTC. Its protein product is CAIRGSNYGYTF.

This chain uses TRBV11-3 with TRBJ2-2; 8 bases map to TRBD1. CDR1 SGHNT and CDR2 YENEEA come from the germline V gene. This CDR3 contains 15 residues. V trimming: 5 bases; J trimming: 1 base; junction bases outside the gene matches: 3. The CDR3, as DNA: TGTGCCAGCAGCCCGGACAGGGTGAACACCGGGGAGCTGTTTTTT. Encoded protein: CASSPDRVNTGELFF.

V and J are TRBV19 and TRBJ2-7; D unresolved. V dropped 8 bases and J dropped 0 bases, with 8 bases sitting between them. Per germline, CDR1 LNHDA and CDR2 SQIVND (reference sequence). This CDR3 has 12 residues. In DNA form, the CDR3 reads TGTGCCAGTCACCCTTACTCCTACGAGCAGTACTTC. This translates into CASHPYSYEQYF.

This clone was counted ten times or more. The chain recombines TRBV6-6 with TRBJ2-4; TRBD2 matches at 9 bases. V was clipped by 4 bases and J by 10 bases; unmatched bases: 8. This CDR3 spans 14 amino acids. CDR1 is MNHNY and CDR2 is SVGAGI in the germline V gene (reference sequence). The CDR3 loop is CASSLGTSSFIQYF. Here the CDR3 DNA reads TGTGCCAGCAGTTTGGGGACTAGCTCCTTTATTCAGTACTTC.

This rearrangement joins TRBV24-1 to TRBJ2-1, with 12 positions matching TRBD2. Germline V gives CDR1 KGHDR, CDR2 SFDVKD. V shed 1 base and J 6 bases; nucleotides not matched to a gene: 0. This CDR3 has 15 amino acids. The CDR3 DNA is TGTGCCACCAGTGATTTACTAGCGGGAGGCAATGAGCAGTTCTTC. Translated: CATSDLLAGGNEQFF.

CDR3 amino acids: CASSIGQGYGNTIYF. The CDR3, as DNA: TGTGCCAGTAGTATAGGGCAGGGGTATGGAAACACCATATATTTT. V usage is TRBV19 and J usage is TRBJ1-3; possibly TRBD1 for D (6 bases). The length of the CDR3 is 15 residues. Germline CDR1 LNHDA, CDR2 SQIVND (reference sequence). The V end was cut by 1 base, the J end by 3 bases, with 10 bases between.

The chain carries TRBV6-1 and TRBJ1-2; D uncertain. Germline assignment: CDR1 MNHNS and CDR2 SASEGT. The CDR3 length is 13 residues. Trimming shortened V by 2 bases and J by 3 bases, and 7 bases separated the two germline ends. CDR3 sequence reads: CASSELGYYGYTF. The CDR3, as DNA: TGTGCCAGCAGTGAACTAGGGTACTATGGCTACACCTTC.

The CDR3 nucleotides read TGTGCCAGCAGCTTGGGCGGGGGCCGCACAGATACGCAGTATTTT. Translating it yields CASSLGGGRTDTQYF. The chain carries TRBV5-4 and TRBJ2-3, with D perhaps TRBD2 (7 bases). CDR3 size: 15 residues. The V end lost 0 bases, the J end lost 1 base, and 9 bases lay between the germline ends. The germline CDR1 and CDR2 sequences are SGHNT and YYREEE (reference sequence).

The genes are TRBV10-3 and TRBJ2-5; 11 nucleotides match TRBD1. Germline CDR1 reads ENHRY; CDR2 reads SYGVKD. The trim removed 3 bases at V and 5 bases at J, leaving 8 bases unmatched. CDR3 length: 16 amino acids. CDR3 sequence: CAISDGRTGGSETQYF. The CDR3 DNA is TGTGCCATCAGTGACGGTAGGACAGGGGGCTCGGAGACCCAGTACTTC.